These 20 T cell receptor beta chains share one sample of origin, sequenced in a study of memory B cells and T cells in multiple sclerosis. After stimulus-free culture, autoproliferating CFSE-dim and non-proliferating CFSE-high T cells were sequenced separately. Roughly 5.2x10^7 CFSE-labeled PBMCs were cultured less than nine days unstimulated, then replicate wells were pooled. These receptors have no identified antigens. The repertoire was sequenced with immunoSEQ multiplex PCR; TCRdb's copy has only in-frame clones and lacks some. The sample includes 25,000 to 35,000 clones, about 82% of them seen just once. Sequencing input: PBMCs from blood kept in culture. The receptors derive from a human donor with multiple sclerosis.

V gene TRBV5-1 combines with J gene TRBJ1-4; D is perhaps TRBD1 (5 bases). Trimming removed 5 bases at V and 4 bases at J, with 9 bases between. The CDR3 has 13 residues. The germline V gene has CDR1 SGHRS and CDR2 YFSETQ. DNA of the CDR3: TGCGCCAGCAGAGCAGGGTTTAATGAAAAACTGTTTTTT. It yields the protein CASRAGFNEKLFF.

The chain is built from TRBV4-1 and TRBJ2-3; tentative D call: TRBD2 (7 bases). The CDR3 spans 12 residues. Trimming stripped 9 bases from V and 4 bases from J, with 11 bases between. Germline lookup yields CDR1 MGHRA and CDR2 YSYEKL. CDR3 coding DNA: TGCGCCAGTCGCGGGGGCCCAGATACGCAGTATTTT. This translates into CASRGGPDTQYF.

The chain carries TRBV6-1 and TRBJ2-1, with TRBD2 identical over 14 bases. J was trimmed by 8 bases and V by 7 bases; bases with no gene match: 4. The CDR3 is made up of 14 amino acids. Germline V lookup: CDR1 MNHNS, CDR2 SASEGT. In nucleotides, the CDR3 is TGTGCCAGCAAGACTAGCGGGGGGGTTCATGAGCAGTTCTTC. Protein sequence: CASKTSGGVHEQFF.

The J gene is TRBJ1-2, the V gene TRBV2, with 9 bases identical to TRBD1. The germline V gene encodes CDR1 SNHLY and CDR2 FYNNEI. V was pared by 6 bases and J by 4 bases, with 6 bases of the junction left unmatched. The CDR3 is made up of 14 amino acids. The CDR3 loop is CASRTGTGFYGYTF. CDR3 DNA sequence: TGTGCCAGCAGGACCGGGACAGGGTTCTATGGCTACACCTTC. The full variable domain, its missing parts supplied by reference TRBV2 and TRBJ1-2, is EPEVTQTPSHQVTQMGQEVILRCVPISNHLYFYWYRQILGQKVEFLVSFYNNEISEKSEIFDDQFSVERPDGSNFTLKIRSTKLEDSAMYFCASRTGTGFYGYTFGSGTRLTVV.

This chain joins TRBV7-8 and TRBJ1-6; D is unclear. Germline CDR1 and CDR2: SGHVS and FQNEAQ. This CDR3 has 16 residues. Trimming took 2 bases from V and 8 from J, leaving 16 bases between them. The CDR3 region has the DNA TGTGCCAGCAGCTTATTTTTCCTTGTGGTGCATTCACCCCTCCACTTT. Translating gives CASSLFFLVVHSPLHF.

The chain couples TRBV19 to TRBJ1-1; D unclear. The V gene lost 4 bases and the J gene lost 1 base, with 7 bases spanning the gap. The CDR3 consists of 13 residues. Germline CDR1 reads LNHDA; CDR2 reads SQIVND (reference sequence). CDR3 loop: CASSKRQNTEAFF. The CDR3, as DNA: TGTGCCAGTAGTAAAAGACAGAACACTGAAGCTTTCTTT. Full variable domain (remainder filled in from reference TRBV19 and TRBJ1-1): DGGITQSPKYLFRKEGQNVTLSCEQNLNHDAMYWYRQDPGQGLRLIYYSQIVNDFQKGDIAEGYSVSREKKESFPLTVTSAQKNPTAFYLCASSKRQNTEAFFGQGTRLTVV.

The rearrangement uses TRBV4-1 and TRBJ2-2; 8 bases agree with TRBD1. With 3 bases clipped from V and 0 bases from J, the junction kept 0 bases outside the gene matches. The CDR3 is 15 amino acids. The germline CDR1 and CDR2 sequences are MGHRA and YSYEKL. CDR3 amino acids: CASSQTGANTGELFF. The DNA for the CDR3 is TGCGCCAGCAGCCAGACAGGGGCGAACACCGGGGAGCTGTTTTTT.

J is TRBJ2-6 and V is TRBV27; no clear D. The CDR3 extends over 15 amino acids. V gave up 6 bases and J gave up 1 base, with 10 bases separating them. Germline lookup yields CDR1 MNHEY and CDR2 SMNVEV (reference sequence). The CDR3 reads CASSRIKSGANVLTF. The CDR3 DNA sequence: TGTGCCAGCAGCCGAATAAAGTCTGGGGCCAACGTCCTGACTTTC.

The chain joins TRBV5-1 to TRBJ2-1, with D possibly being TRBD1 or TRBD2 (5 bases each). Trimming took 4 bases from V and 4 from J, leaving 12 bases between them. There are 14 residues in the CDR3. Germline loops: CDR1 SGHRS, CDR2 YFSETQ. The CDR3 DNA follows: TGCGCCAGCAGCCCGGGATGGGGGTACAATGAGCAGTTCTTC. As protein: CASSPGWGYNEQFF.

In DNA, the CDR3 is TGTGCCAGCAGCAGCCTAGCGGGACTGCAAGAGACCCAGTACTTC. This sequence encodes CASSSLAGLQETQYF. The chain is built from TRBV5-4 and TRBJ2-5; 9 nucleotides line up with TRBD2. This CDR3 contains 15 residues. J lost 2 bases, V lost 4 bases, and 6 bases had no gene match. CDR1 is SGHNT and CDR2 is YYREEE in the germline V gene (reference sequence).

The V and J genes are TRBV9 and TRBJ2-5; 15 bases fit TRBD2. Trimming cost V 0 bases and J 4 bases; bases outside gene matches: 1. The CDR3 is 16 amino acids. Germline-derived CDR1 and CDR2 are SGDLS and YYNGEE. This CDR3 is CASSVGGLAGGETQYF. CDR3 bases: TGTGCCAGCAGCGTAGGGGGACTAGCGGGAGGAGAGACCCAGTACTTC.

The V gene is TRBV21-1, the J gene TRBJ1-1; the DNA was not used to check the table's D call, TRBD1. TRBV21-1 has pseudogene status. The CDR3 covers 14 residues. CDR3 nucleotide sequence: TGTGCCAGCAGCAATTTCGGACAGAACACTGAAGCTTTCTTT. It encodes CASSNFGQNTEAFF.

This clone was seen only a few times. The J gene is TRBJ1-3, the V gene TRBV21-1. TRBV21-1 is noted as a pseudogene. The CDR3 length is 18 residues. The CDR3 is CASSKGFLGSRSGNTIYF. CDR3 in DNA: TGTGCCAGCAGCAAAGGGTTCCTCGGCTCACGCTCTGGAAACACCATATATTTT.

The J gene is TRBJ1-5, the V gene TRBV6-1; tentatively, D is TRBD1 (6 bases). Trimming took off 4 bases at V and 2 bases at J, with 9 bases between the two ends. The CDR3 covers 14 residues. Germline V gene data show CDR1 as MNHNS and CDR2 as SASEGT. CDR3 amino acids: CASSVAGGNQPQHF. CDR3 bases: TGTGCCAGCAGTGTTGCAGGGGGCAATCAGCCCCAGCATTTT.

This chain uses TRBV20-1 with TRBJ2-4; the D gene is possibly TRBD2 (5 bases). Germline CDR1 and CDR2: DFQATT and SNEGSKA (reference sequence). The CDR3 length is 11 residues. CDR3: CRGESGNIQYF. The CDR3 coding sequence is TGCAGGGGAGAGAGTGGAAACATTCAGTACTTC.

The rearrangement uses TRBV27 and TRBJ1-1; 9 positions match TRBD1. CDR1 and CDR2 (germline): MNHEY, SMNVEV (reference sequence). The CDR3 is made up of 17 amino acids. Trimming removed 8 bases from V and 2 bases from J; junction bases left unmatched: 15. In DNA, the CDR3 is TGTGCCAGCCGCCCCGGGACAGGGAGGGGGGTTAACACTGAAGCTTTCTTT. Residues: CASRPGTGRGVNTEAFF.

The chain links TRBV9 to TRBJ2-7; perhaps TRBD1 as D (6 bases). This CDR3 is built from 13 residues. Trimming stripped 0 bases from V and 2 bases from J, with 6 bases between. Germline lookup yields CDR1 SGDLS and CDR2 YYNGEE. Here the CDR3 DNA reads TGTGCCAGCAGCGTAGGGGACACCTACGAGCAGTACTTC. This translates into CASSVGDTYEQYF.

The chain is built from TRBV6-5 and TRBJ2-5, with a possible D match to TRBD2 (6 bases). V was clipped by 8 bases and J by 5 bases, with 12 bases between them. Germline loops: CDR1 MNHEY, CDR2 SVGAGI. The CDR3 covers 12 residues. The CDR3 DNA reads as TGTGCCAGCGTCGGCGGAGGGGAGACCCAGTACTTC. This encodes CASVGGGETQYF.

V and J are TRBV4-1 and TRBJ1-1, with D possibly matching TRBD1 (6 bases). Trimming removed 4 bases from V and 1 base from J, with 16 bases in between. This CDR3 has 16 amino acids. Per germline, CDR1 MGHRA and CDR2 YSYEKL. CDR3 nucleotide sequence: TGCGCCAGCAGCCCCAGCGATGGACAGAGGAACACTGAAGCTTTCTTT. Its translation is CASSPSDGQRNTEAFF.

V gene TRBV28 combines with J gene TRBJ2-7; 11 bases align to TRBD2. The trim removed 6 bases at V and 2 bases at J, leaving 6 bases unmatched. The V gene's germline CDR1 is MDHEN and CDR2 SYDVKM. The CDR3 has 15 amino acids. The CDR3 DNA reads TGTGCCAGCAGACCTCTAGCGGGGGGTGCCTACGAGCAGTACTTC. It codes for CASRPLAGGAYEQYF. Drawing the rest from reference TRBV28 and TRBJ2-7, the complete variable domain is DVKVTQSSRYLVKRTGEKVFLECVQDMDHENMFWYRQDPGLGLRLIYFSYDVKMKEKGDIPEGYSVSREKKERFSLILESASTNQTSMYLCASRPLAGGAYEQYFGPGTRLTVT.